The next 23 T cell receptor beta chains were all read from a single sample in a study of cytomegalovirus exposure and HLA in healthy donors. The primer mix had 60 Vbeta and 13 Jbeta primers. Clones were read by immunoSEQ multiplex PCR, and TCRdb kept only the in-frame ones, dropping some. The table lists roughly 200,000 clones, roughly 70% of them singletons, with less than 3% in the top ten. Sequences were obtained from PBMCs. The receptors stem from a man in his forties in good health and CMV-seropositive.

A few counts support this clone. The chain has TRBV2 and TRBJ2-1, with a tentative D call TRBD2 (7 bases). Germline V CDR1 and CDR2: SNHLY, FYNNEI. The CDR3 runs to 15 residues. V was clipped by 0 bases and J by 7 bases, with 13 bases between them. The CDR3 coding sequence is TGTGCCAGCAGTGAAGCGCCGAGGGGGGGAAATGAGCAGTTCTTC. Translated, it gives CASSEAPRGGNEQFF. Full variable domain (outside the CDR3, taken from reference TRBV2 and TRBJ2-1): EPEVTQTPSHQVTQMGQEVILRCVPISNHLYFYWYRQILGQKVEFLVSFYNNEISEKSEIFDDQFSVERPDGSNFTLKIRSTKLEDSAMYFCASSEAPRGGNEQFFGPGTRLTVL.

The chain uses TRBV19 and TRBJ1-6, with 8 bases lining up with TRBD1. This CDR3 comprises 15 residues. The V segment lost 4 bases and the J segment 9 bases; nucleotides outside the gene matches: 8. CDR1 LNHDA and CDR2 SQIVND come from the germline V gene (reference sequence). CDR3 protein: CASSSTGGLASPLHF. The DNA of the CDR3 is TGTGCCAGTAGTAGTACAGGGGGATTGGCTTCACCCCTCCACTTT.

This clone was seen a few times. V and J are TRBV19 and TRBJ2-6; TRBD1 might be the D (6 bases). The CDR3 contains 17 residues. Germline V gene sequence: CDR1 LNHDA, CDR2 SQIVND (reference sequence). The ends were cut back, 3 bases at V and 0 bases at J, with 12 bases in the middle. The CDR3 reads CASSIRTGHSGANVLTF. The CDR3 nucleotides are TGTGCCAGTAGTATTAGGACGGGACACTCTGGGGCCAACGTCCTGACTTTC.

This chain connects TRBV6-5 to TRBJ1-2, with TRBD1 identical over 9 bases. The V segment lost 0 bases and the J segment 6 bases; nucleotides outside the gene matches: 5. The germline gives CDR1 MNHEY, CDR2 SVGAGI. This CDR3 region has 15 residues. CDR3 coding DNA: TGTGCCAGCAGTTACTCGACAGGGGGAAAGGATGGCTACACCTTC. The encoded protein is CASSYSTGGKDGYTF.

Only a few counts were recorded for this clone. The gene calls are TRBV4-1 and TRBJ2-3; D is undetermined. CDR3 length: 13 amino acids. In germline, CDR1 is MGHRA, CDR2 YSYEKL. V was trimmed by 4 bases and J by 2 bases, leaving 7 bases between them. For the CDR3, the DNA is TGCGCCAGCAGCCCCTCTAACACAGATACGCAGTATTTT. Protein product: CASSPSNTDTQYF.

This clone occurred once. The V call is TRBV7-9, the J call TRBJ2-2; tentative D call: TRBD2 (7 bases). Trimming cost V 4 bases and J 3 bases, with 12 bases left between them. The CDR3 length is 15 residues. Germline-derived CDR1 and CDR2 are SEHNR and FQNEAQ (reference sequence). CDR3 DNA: TGTGCCAGCAGCTACCGGCGGGGGCACACCGGGGAGCTGTTTTTT. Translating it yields CASSYRRGHTGELFF.

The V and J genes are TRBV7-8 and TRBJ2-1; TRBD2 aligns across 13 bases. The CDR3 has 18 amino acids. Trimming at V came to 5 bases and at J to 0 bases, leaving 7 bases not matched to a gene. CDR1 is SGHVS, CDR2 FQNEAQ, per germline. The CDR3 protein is CASSPTSGGLYSYNEQFF. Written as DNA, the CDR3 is TGTGCCAGCAGCCCGACTAGCGGGGGGCTATACTCCTACAATGAGCAGTTCTTC.

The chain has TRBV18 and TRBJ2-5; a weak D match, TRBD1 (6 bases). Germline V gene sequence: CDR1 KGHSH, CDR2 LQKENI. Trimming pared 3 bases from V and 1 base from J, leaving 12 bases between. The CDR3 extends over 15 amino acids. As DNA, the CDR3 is TGTGCCAGCTCACCCCCTGGACAGCCCCAAGAGACCCAGTACTTC. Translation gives CASSPPGQPQETQYF.

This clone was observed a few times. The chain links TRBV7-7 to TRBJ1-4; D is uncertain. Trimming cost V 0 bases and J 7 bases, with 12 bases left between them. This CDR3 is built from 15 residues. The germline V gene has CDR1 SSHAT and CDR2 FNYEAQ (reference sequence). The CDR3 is CASSLARGSGEKLFF. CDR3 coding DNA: TGTGCCAGCAGCTTAGCGCGAGGGAGCGGTGAAAAACTGTTTTTT.

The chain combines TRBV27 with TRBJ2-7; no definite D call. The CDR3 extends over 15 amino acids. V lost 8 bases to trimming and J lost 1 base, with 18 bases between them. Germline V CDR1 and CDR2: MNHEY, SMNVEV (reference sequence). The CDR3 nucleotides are TGTGCCAGCTCCGTGGCTTGGTCCAAATCCTACGAGCAGTACTTC. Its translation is CASSVAWSKSYEQYF.

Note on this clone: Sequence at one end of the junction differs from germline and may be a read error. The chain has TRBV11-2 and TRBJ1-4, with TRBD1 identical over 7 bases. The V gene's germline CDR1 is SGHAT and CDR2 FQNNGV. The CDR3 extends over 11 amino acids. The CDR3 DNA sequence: TGTGCCAGCAGCTTAGGGGGGACAGTTCATTTT. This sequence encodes CASSLGGTVHF. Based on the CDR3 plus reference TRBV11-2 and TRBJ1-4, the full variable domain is EAGVAQSPRYKIIEKRQSVAFWCNPISGHATLYWYQQILGQGPKLLIQFQNNGVVDDSQLPKDRFSAERLKGVDSTLKIQPAKLEDSAVYLCASSLGGTVHFGSGTQLSVL.

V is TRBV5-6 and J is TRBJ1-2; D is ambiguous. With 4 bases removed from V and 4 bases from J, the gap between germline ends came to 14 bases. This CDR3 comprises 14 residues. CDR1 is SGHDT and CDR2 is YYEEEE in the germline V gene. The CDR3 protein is CASSTGSRVYGYTF. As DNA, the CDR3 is TGTGCCAGCAGCACCGGGTCACGGGTCTATGGCTACACCTTC.

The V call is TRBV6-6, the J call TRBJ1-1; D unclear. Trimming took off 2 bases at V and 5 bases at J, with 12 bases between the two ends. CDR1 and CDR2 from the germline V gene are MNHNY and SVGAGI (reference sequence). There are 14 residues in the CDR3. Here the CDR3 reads CASSYDRGWTEAFF. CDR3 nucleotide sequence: TGTGCCAGCAGTTACGACCGGGGATGGACTGAAGCTTTCTTT.

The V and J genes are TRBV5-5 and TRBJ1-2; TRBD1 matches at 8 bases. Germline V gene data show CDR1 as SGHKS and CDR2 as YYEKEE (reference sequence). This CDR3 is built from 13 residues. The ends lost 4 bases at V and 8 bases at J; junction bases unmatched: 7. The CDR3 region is CASSEQGEWGYTF. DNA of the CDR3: TGTGCCAGCAGCGAACAGGGGGAGTGGGGCTACACCTTC.

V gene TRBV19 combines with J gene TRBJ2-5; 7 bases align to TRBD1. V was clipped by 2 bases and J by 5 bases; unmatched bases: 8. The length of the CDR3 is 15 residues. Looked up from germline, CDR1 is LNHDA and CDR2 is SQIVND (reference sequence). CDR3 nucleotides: TGTGCCAGTAGTATAAACAGGCTGGGACAGGAGACCCAGTACTTC. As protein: CASSINRLGQETQYF.

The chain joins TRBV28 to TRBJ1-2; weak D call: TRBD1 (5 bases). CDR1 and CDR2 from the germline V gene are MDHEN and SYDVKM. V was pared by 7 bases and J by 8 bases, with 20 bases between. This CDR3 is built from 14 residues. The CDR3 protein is CASIKGRGVRGYTF. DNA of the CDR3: TGTGCCAGCATAAAGGGGCGGGGGGTACGCGGCTACACCTTC.

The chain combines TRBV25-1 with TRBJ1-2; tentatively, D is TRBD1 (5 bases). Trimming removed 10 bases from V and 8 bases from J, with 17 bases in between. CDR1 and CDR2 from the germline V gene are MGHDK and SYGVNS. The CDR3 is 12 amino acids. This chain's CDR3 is CAMGTAAGGYTF. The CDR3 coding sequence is TGTGCCATGGGGACGGCAGCGGGCGGCTACACCTTC.

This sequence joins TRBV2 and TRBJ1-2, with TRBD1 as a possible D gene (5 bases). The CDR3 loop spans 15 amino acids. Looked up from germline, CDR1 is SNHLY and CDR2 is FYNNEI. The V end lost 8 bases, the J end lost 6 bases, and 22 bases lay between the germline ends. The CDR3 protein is CASLGRGERVHGYTF. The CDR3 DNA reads TGTGCCAGCCTGGGGCGCGGGGAAAGGGTTCATGGCTACACCTTC.

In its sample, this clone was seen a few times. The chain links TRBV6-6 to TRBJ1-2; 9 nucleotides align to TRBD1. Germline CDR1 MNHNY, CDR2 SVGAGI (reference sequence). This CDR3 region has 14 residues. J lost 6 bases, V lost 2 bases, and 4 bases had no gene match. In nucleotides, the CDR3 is TGTGCCAGCAGTTACGATGGGACAGGGAATGGCTACACCTTC. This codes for CASSYDGTGNGYTF.

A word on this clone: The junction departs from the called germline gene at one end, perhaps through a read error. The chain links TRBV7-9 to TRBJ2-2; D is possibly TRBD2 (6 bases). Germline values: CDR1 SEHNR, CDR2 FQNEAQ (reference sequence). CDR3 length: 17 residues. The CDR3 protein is CSSSPRDFRQNTGELFF. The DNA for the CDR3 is TGTTCCAGCAGCCCGAGGGACTTCCGACAGAACACCGGGGAGCTGTTTTTT.

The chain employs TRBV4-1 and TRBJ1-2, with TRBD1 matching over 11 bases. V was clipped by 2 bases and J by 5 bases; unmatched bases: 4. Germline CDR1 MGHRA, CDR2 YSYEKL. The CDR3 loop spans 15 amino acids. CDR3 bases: TGCGCCAGCAGCCAACCCTGGGACAGGGGGTATGGCTACACCTTC. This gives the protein CASSQPWDRGYGYTF.

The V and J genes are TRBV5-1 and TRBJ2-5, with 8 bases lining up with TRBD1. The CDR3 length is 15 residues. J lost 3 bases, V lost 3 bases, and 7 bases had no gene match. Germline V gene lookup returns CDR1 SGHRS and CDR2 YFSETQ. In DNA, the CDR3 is TGCGCCAGCAGCTCCGACAGGGGTCTTGAAGAGACCCAGTACTTC. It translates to CASSSDRGLEETQYF.

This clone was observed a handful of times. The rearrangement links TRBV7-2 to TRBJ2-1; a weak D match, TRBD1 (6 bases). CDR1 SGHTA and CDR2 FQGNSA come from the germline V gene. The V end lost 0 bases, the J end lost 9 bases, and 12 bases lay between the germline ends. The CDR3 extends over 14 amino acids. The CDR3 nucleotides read TGTGCCAGCAGCTTAGCGCTCCAGGGGAGTGAGCAGTTCTTC. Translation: CASSLALQGSEQFF.